The 8 T cell receptor beta chains below come from one sample, sequenced in a study of blood T cell repertoires in COVID-19. Measured with immunoSEQ multiplex PCR; TCRdb has only the in-frame clones, and not every one. The table includes around 110,000 clones, 82% detected once. Sequencing was done on a sample of peripheral blood. The receptors stem from a man aged 70 or older with acute or convalescent COVID-19.

V gene TRBV2 combines with J gene TRBJ2-3, with TRBD2 matching 10 bases. There are 19 residues in the CDR3. V was pared by 5 bases and J by 3 bases, with 17 bases of the junction left unmatched. Per germline, CDR1 SNHLY and CDR2 FYNNEI. CDR3 in DNA: TGTGCCAGCAGTCCCATGGGGAGCGGGGGGGCCGGGATGACAGATACGCAGTATTTT. Protein product: CASSPMGSGGAGMTDTQYF.

This rearrangement joins TRBV28 to TRBJ2-1; D is perhaps TRBD1 (6 bases). Germline V gene lookup returns CDR1 MDHEN and CDR2 SYDVKM. Trimming shortened V by 7 bases and J by 7 bases, and 8 bases separated the two germline ends. This CDR3 spans 11 amino acids. The CDR3 nucleotides are TGTGCCAGCAAAGGGGGTAATGAGCAGTTCTTC. The encoded protein is CASKGGNEQFF. The complete variable domain, with remaining parts taken from reference TRBV28 and TRBJ2-1, reads DVKVTQSSRYLVKRTGEKVFLECVQDMDHENMFWYRQDPGLGLRLIYFSYDVKMKEKGDIPEGYSVSREKKERFSLILESASTNQTSMYLCASKGGNEQFFGPGTRLTVL.

V gene TRBV5-1 combines with J gene TRBJ1-2, with a weak D call TRBD1 (6 bases). This CDR3 has 14 residues. The ends were cut back, 3 bases at V and 10 bases at J, with 19 bases in the middle. Germline V gene lookup returns CDR1 SGHRS and CDR2 YFSETQ. The CDR3 is CASSSDSSSFIYTF. In DNA form, the CDR3 reads TGCGCCAGCAGCTCGGACAGCTCCTCCTTTATCTACACCTTC.

The chain uses TRBV9 and TRBJ2-7, with 8 bases fitting TRBD2. Looked up from germline, CDR1 is SGDLS and CDR2 is YYNGEE. Trimming removed 3 bases from V and 5 bases from J; junction bases left unmatched: 10. The CDR3 is 15 amino acids. CDR3 residues: CASSARGTSLHEQYF. The CDR3 DNA follows: TGTGCCAGCAGCGCCCGCGGGACTAGTCTACACGAGCAGTACTTC.

The chain is built from TRBV28 and TRBJ2-2; 8 bases fit TRBD1. CDR1 is MDHEN and CDR2 is SYDVKM in the germline V gene. With V trimmed by 5 bases and J by 2 bases, 4 bases remained unmatched. The CDR3 runs to 15 residues. This CDR3 reads CASSRGTGNTGELFF. CDR3 coding DNA: TGTGCCAGCAGTCGAGGGACAGGTAACACCGGGGAGCTGTTTTTT.

The chain has TRBV6-5 and TRBJ1-5, with D possibly matching TRBD1 (5 bases). V was shortened by 2 bases and J by 8 bases, with 10 bases between the two germline ends. The CDR3 is made up of 13 amino acids. Germline CDR1 and CDR2: MNHEY and SVGAGI. CDR3 in DNA: TGTGCCAGCAGTTACGGGGGGAAGGAGCCCCAGCATTTT. It translates to CASSYGGKEPQHF.

In this sample, this clone turned up once. The chain combines TRBV7-3 with TRBJ2-3; 7 nucleotides match TRBD2. V lost 5 bases to trimming and J lost 0 bases; unmatched junction nucleotides: 5. This CDR3 contains 15 residues. Germline values: CDR1 SGHTA, CDR2 FQGTGA. CDR3 sequence: CASSRGESSTDTQYF. CDR3 coding DNA: TGTGCCAGCAGCCGGGGGGAATCTAGCACAGATACGCAGTATTTT.

Here the CDR3 DNA reads TGTGCCAGCACCCTCGGTGGGGTCGGGAATGGCTACACCTTC. Translating it yields CASTLGGVGNGYTF. The genes are TRBV3-1 (or the pseudogene TRBV3-2) and TRBJ1-2; D not certain. The germline CDR1 and CDR2 sequences are LGHDT and YNNKEL (reference sequence). V lost 7 bases to trimming and J lost 6 bases, with 18 bases between them. There are 14 residues in the CDR3.